This T cell receptor (beta chain) was recovered during a study of beta chain features in type 1 diabetes. The V end was cut by 4 bases, the J end by 4 bases, with 19 bases between. CDR1 and CDR2 from the germline V gene are SGHTA and FQGNSA. The CDR3 is 16 residues long. What was sequenced were expressed TCRB transcripts, since all of the isolated RNA had been reverse transcribed. Assay used: immunoSEQ multiplex PCR; TCRdb lists only in-frame clones, some missing. The table has 300,000 to 350,000 clones, roughly 8.8% seen once; the top ten hold about 1%. Study findings and constraints: Type 1 diabetes patients had TCRB CDR3s that were shorter (moderately but significantly so) in all four CD4+ subsets. Insertions at VDJ junctions were less frequent in type 1 diabetes patients. These patients also deleted more nucleotides at the same junctions. Healthy donors had naive, central memory and Treg TCRB repertoires that appeared less similar than those seen among patients.

Remarks on this clone: Its antigen is as yet unknown.

The chain joins TRBV7-2 to TRBJ2-5; no clear D gene. The TCR sequence derives from a man younger than 40 with type 1 diabetes. The sample was central memory CD4+ T cells from blood. CDR3 nucleotides: TGTGCCAGCAGCTCGGGTGGGCGGAGAGTGGGAGAGACCCAGTACTTC. Protein: CASSSGGRRVGETQYF.